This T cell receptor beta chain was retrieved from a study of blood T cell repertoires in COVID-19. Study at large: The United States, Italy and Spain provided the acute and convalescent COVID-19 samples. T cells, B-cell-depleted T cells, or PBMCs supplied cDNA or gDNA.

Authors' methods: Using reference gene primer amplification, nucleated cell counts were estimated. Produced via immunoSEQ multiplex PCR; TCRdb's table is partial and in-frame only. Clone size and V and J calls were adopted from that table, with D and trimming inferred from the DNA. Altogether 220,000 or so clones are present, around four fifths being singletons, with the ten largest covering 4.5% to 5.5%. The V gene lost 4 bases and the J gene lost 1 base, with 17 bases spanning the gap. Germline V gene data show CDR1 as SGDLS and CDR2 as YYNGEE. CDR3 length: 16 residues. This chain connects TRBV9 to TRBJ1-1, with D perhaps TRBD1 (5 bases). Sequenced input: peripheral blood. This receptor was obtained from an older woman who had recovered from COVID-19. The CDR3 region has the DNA TGTGCCAGCAGCCCGATGGGGGGTGTAGGGAACACTGAAGCTTTCTTT. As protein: CASSPMGGVGNTEAFF.